Below, 3 T cell receptor beta chains from the same sample are listed, as sequenced in a study of response to subunit inactivated influenza vaccine. TCRdb fed the RT-PCR reads into MiXCR, producing one record per CDR3 protein. Of about half a million distinct CDR3 sequences listed, 9.5% to 12% are singletons. The source was PBMCs from blood, collected 40 to 50 days after vaccination. The receptor set was obtained from a man in his fifties or sixties who received an inactivated influenza vaccine.

The V and J genes are TRBV7-2 and TRBJ1-3, with D maybe TRBD1 (6 bases). Trimming shortened V by 6 bases and J by 0 bases, and 9 bases separated the two germline ends. CDR1 and CDR2 from the germline V gene are SGHTA and FQGNSA. CDR3 size: 14 residues. The chain's CDR3 is CASSARGSGNTIYF. CDR3 in DNA: TGTGCCAGCAGTGCCAGGGGCTCTGGAAACACCATATATTTT.

V is TRBV27 and J is TRBJ2-7; 9 nucleotides line up with TRBD2. The junction had 10 bases not matched to a gene; V was cut back by 5 bases and J by 5 bases. Germline V gives CDR1 MNHEY, CDR2 SMNVEV (reference sequence). This CDR3 has 15 amino acids. This chain's CDR3 is CASSMLAGRRNEQYF. As DNA, the CDR3 is TGTGCCAGCAGTATGCTAGCGGGGAGGAGGAACGAGCAGTACTTC.

This clonotype was observed a handful of times. The CDR3 nucleotides read TGCAGCGTTGTAGTCAGGGGGACTTTTGGAAACACCATATATTTT. Protein: CSVVVRGTFGNTIYF. The chain combines TRBV29-1 with TRBJ1-3; 7 nucleotides agree with TRBD1. This CDR3 has 15 residues. The trim removed 4 bases at V and 3 bases at J, leaving 9 bases unmatched. Looked up from germline, CDR1 is SQVTM and CDR2 is ANQGSEA.